This entry concerns a single T cell receptor (beta chain). As processed by the authors: Reference gene primer amplification gave nucleated cell count estimates. The table came from immunoSEQ multiplex PCR; TCRdb's copy has only in-frame clones and leaves some out. D and trimming were read from the DNA, whereas the V and J calls and clone size are those reported in that table. The repertoire includes roughly 120,000 clones, 65% to 85% of them detected once, and approximately 2% sits in the top ten. This sample was taken from a study of blood T cell repertoires in COVID-19. Overall study context: Researchers got acute and convalescent COVID-19 samples from the United States, Italy and Spain. The cDNA or gDNA used as material had been derived from T cells, B-cell-depleted T cells, or PBMCs.

Trimming took off 1 base at V and 2 bases at J, with 8 bases between the two ends. Germline V lookup: CDR1 SQVTM, CDR2 ANQGSEA. CDR3 length: 13 residues. This chain connects TRBV29-1 to TRBJ2-5; D is unresolved. What was sequenced was peripheral blood. This receptor was identified in a man aged 70-80 years with acute or convalescent COVID-19. The CDR3 reads CSVEVQRQETQYF. The DNA of the CDR3 is TGCAGCGTTGAAGTTCAGCGACAAGAGACCCAGTACTTC.